The 32 T cell receptor beta chains presented below share a single source sample, sequenced in a study of blood T cell repertoires in COVID-19. Repertoires were generated with immunoSEQ multiplex PCR, while TCRdb's copy carries only in-frame clones and drops some. The table lists tens of thousands of clones, 83% of them singletons. Sequenced material: peripheral blood. The source of these receptors is a woman older than 75 with acute or convalescent COVID-19.

The chain couples TRBV4-1 to TRBJ1-2, with TRBD1 matching 7 bases. V lost 0 bases and J lost 2; bases outside the gene matches: 3. The CDR3 contains 15 residues. Germline V CDR1 and CDR2: MGHRA, YSYEKL. This chain's CDR3 is CASSQDPGQNYGYTF. CDR3 DNA: TGCGCCAGCAGCCAAGACCCGGGACAGAACTATGGCTACACCTTC.

The V and J genes are TRBV19 and TRBJ1-2; the match to TRBD1 covers 9 bases. Germline loops: CDR1 LNHDA, CDR2 SQIVND (reference sequence). Germline trimming cut 8 bases from V and 7 bases from J; bases unmatched to any gene: 14. The CDR3 is 15 residues long. The CDR3 DNA reads as TGTGCCAGTTCTAAACCGGGACAGGGTTTCTTTGGCTACACCTTC. This encodes CASSKPGQGFFGYTF.

The chain links TRBV5-6 to TRBJ2-3, with 8 bases identical to TRBD2. V shed 0 bases, J shed 2 bases, and the junction held 5 bases outside the gene matches. This CDR3 contains 16 residues. Germline V gene lookup returns CDR1 SGHDT and CDR2 YYEEEE. The CDR3 coding sequence is TGTGCCAGCAGCTTGGGAGTAGCGGGGCACACAGATACGCAGTATTTT. Its translation: CASSLGVAGHTDTQYF.

The V and J genes are TRBV5-1 and TRBJ2-7; TRBD1 agrees at 8 bases. Germline assignment: CDR1 SGHRS and CDR2 YFSETQ. The CDR3 has 18 residues. The V and J ends lost 4 bases and 1 base, in that order; junction bases with no gene match: 16. The CDR3 nucleotides read TGCGCCAGCAGCCCCGCTCTCGGGGGCAGGGGGCGTTCCTACGAGCAGTACTTC. As protein: CASSPALGGRGRSYEQYF. Variable domain in full (rest from reference TRBV5-1 and TRBJ2-7): KAGVTQTPRYLIKTRGQQVTLSCSPISGHRSVSWYQQTPGQGLQFLFEYFSETQRNKGNFPGRFSGRQFSNSRSEMNVSTLELGDSALYLCASSPALGGRGRSYEQYFGPGTRLTVT.

This chain links TRBV18 with TRBJ1-1, with D unresolved. Germline lookup yields CDR1 KGHSH and CDR2 LQKENI. V lost 2 bases and J lost 1, with 5 bases in between. This CDR3 comprises 13 residues. This CDR3 is CASSPSGNTEAFF. The CDR3 DNA follows: TGTGCCAGCTCACCATCAGGGAACACTGAAGCTTTCTTT.

This clone is medium-sized in the sample. The rearrangement links TRBV9 to TRBJ1-2; weak D call: TRBD1 (5 bases). The CDR3 extends over 14 amino acids. The ends were cut back, 0 bases at V and 8 bases at J, with 14 bases in the middle. The germline V gene encodes CDR1 SGDLS and CDR2 YYNGEE. Here the CDR3 DNA reads TGTGCCAGCAGCGTAGAAGGGGTAAGGTGGGGCTACACCTTC. Translation: CASSVEGVRWGYTF.

The J gene is TRBJ1-2, the V gene TRBV10-3; no firm D call. Germline-derived CDR1 and CDR2 are ENHRY and SYGVKD. V was pared by 2 bases and J by 8 bases, with 9 bases between. The CDR3 spans 12 residues. The CDR3 loop is CAISEAETGYTF. DNA of the CDR3: TGTGCCATCAGTGAGGCCGAAACAGGCTACACCTTC.

The V call is TRBV6-2 or TRBV6-3, the J call TRBJ1-2; D is possibly TRBD1 (5 bases). The germline V gene encodes CDR1 MNHEY and CDR2 SVGEGT. The CDR3 is 13 amino acids. The V end was cut by 2 bases, the J end by 2 bases, with 6 bases between. The CDR3 DNA is TGTGCCAGCAGTTACCAGGGCAACTATGGCTACACCTTC. Amino acid sequence: CASSYQGNYGYTF.

The chain is built from TRBV6-5 and TRBJ2-1; 9 bases map to TRBD1. The CDR3 extends over 14 amino acids. CDR1 is MNHEY and CDR2 is SVGAGI in the germline V gene. The trim removed 2 bases at V and 6 bases at J, leaving 2 bases unmatched. CDR3 DNA: TGTGCCAGCAGTTACCTGGGACAGGGCAATGAGCAGTTCTTC. Protein product: CASSYLGQGNEQFF.

The chain has TRBV4-1 and TRBJ2-5; TRBD2 aligns across 12 bases. CDR1 is MGHRA, CDR2 YSYEKL, per germline. The CDR3 sequence is 15 residues long. V trimming: 4 bases; J trimming: 2 bases; junction bases outside the gene matches: 2. CDR3 coding DNA: TGCGCCAGCAGCCCGACTAGCGGGGGTCAAGAGACCCAGTACTTC. Its protein product is CASSPTSGGQETQYF.

This chain connects TRBV18 to TRBJ1-5; D gene uncertain. Deletions cut 3 bases from V and 7 bases from J, with 7 bases between. There are 12 residues in the CDR3. The germline CDR1 and CDR2 sequences are KGHSH and LQKENI. The CDR3 loop reads CASSPPGQPQHF. DNA of the CDR3: TGTGCCAGCTCACCCCCCGGGCAGCCCCAGCATTTT.

The genes are TRBV2 and TRBJ1-2; 8 bases align to TRBD1. Germline V gene lookup returns CDR1 SNHLY and CDR2 FYNNEI. With 6 bases clipped from V and 1 base from J, the junction kept 1 base outside the gene matches. This CDR3 is 13 amino acids long. CDR3 sequence: CASRGQGNYGYTF. As DNA, the CDR3 is TGTGCCAGCAGAGGACAGGGTAACTATGGCTACACCTTC.

This chain uses TRBV19 with TRBJ1-1, with D perhaps TRBD1 (6 bases). The CDR3 is 12 residues long. Germline-derived CDR1 and CDR2 are LNHDA and SQIVND (reference sequence). Trimming shortened V by 7 bases and J by 7 bases, and 13 bases separated the two germline ends. CDR3 coding DNA: TGTGCCAGTAAGGGGGGAGGGGATGAAGCTTTCTTT. Protein product: CASKGGGDEAFF.

The CDR3 protein is CASSGDMLSGANVLTF. The CDR3 coding sequence is TGTGCCAGCAGTGGGGACATGCTCTCTGGGGCCAACGTCCTGACTTTC. The chain carries TRBV2 and TRBJ2-6; weak D call: TRBD1 (6 bases). CDR3 size: 16 residues. The V gene lost 4 bases and the J gene lost 0 bases, with 10 bases spanning the gap. Per the germline V gene, CDR1 is SNHLY and CDR2 is FYNNEI.

The CDR3 here is CASSRRPTGDTETQYF. CDR3 DNA sequence: TGTGCCAGCAGCAGGAGGCCGACAGGGGATACGGAGACCCAGTACTTC. This chain links TRBV5-4 with TRBJ2-5; 8 bases are shared with TRBD1. Germline V gene sequence: CDR1 SGHNT, CDR2 YYREEE (reference sequence). The CDR3 is 16 amino acids. With V trimmed by 4 bases and J by 5 bases, 13 bases remained unmatched. Complete variable domain (other parts from reference TRBV5-4 and TRBJ2-5): ETGVTQSPTHLIKTRGQQVTLRCSSQSGHNTVSWYQQALGQGPQFIFQYYREEENGRGNFPPRFSGLQFPNYSSELNVNALELDDSALYLCASSRRPTGDTETQYFGPGTRLLVL.

A word on this clone: The junction departs from germline at one end; a sequencing error may be responsible. The gene calls are TRBV7-7 and TRBJ2-3; no firm D call. Germline assignment: CDR1 SSHAT and CDR2 FNYEAQ (reference sequence). The CDR3 is 15 amino acids. CDR3 in amino acids: CASSLLPESTDTQYF. CDR3 in DNA: TGTGCTAGCAGCTTACTTCCGGAGAGCACAGATACGCAGTATTTT.

The rearrangement joins TRBV2 to TRBJ1-4; TRBD1 matches at 7 bases. The V and J ends lost 6 bases and 5 bases, in that order; junction bases with no gene match: 6. The CDR3 loop spans 14 amino acids. Germline V gene sequence: CDR1 SNHLY, CDR2 FYNNEI. CDR3 DNA: TGTGCCAGCAGGGGGACAGTATCAAATGAAAAACTGTTTTTT. This gives the protein CASRGTVSNEKLFF.

The chain recombines TRBV19 with TRBJ2-7, with 8 bases identical to TRBD1. Losses at the gene ends were 4 bases for V and 2 bases for J; bases not matched to a gene: 10. Germline-derived CDR1 and CDR2 are LNHDA and SQIVND (reference sequence). The CDR3 consists of 16 residues. CDR3 coding DNA: TGTGCCAGTAGTAGTTCGCTAATGACAGGGGCCTACGAGCAGTACTTC. It yields the protein CASSSSLMTGAYEQYF.

This clone was seen a single time. The chain couples TRBV4-1 to TRBJ2-3; a weak D match, TRBD1 (6 bases). The germline gives CDR1 MGHRA, CDR2 YSYEKL. The CDR3 covers 17 residues. V was pared by 3 bases and J by 3 bases, with 19 bases between. CDR3 region: CASSQTQGFWNTDTQYF. The DNA of the CDR3 is TGCGCCAGCAGCCAGACCCAGGGGTTCTGGAATACAGATACGCAGTATTTT.

V usage is TRBV19 and J usage is TRBJ1-2; D possibly corresponds to TRBD1 (5 bases). This CDR3 comprises 13 residues. The V end lost 3 bases, the J end lost 4 bases, and 9 bases lay between the germline ends. Germline lookup yields CDR1 LNHDA and CDR2 SQIVND (reference sequence). DNA for the CDR3: TGTGCCAGTAGTATTAGCAGGGTCTATGGCTACACCTTC. Translating gives CASSISRVYGYTF.

This chain links TRBV15 with TRBJ2-6, with D possibly TRBD1 on 6 matching bases. The CDR3 is 16 residues long. V dropped 3 bases and J dropped 1 base, with 10 bases sitting between them. CDR1 and CDR2 (germline): LNHNV, YYDKDF (reference sequence). CDR3 sequence: CATSRDSDSGANVLTF. The CDR3 nucleotides read TGTGCCACCAGCAGGGACAGCGATTCTGGGGCCAACGTCCTGACTTTC.

The V gene is TRBV5-4, the J gene TRBJ1-1; a possible D gene is TRBD1 (6 bases). V lost 0 bases, J lost 4 bases, and 13 bases lay in between. CDR3 length: 15 residues. Per germline, CDR1 SGHNT and CDR2 YYREEE (reference sequence). This chain's CDR3 is CASSLGEGGGTEAFF. The CDR3 DNA is TGTGCCAGCAGCTTGGGTGAGGGGGGGGGCACTGAAGCTTTCTTT. Using reference TRBV5-4 and TRBJ1-1 for the parts outside the CDR3, the full variable domain is ETGVTQSPTHLIKTRGQQVTLRCSSQSGHNTVSWYQQALGQGPQFIFQYYREEENGRGNFPPRFSGLQFPNYSSELNVNALELDDSALYLCASSLGEGGGTEAFFGQGTRLTVV.

The chain is built from TRBV19 and TRBJ2-7; 9 nucleotides align to TRBD1. The germline V gene has CDR1 LNHDA and CDR2 SQIVND (reference sequence). The CDR3 consists of 14 residues. V lost 6 bases to trimming and J lost 7 bases; unmatched junction nucleotides: 10. The DNA of the CDR3 is TGTGCCAGTAGCCTCGCCGGGACAGGGCCTGAGCAGTACTTC. It codes for CASSLAGTGPEQYF.

The chain links TRBV6-4 to TRBJ2-1, with 11 nucleotides matching TRBD2. CDR3 length: 15 residues. Trimming cost V 5 bases and J 3 bases; bases outside gene matches: 3. Germline CDR1 MRHNA, CDR2 SNTAGT. The CDR3 sequence: CASSPLAGGYNEQFF. DNA of the CDR3: TGTGCCAGCAGTCCCCTAGCGGGGGGCTACAATGAGCAGTTCTTC.

This clone was detected ten times or more. The CDR3 here is CASSSLDGEGPLHF. Here the CDR3 DNA reads TGTGCCAGCAGCTCACTCGACGGGGAGGGGCCCCTCCACTTT. The V and J genes are TRBV5-4 and TRBJ1-6, with D possibly TRBD1 on 5 matching bases. The germline V gene encodes CDR1 SGHNT and CDR2 YYREEE (reference sequence). This CDR3 region has 14 residues. The ends were cut back, 3 bases at V and 13 bases at J, with 17 bases in the middle. Full variable domain (remainder filled in from reference TRBV5-4 and TRBJ1-6): ETGVTQSPTHLIKTRGQQVTLRCSSQSGHNTVSWYQQALGQGPQFIFQYYREEENGRGNFPPRFSGLQFPNYSSELNVNALELDDSALYLCASSSLDGEGPLHFGNGTRLTVT.

Written as DNA, the CDR3 is TGCGCCAGCAGTGATACAGGGAAGGCTTTCTTT. Residues: CASSDTGKAFF. The rearrangement joins TRBV10-1 to TRBJ1-1, with D maybe TRBD1 (6 bases). This CDR3 has 11 amino acids. Trimming took off 3 bases at V and 11 bases at J, with 10 bases between the two ends. Germline CDR1 is WNHNN and CDR2 is SYGVQD (reference sequence).

This clone came up a few times. This rearrangement joins TRBV2 to TRBJ1-1, with D perhaps TRBD1 (5 bases). From germline, CDR1 is SNHLY and CDR2 FYNNEI. The CDR3 is 13 residues long. V gave up 5 bases and J gave up 1 base, with 8 bases separating them. The CDR3 DNA is TGTGCCAGCAGTTTCAGGGAGAACACTGAAGCTTTCTTT. As protein: CASSFRENTEAFF.

The V call is TRBV19, the J call TRBJ1-1; 8 positions match TRBD1. Germline values: CDR1 LNHDA, CDR2 SQIVND (reference sequence). The CDR3 runs 16 residues. V shed 7 bases, J shed 3 bases, and the junction held 13 bases outside the gene matches. CDR3 bases: TGTGCCAGTAACCAAGCTTGGACAGGGTCGGACACTGAAGCTTTCTTT. The encoded protein is CASNQAWTGSDTEAFF.

This chain uses TRBV19 with TRBJ2-2; 8 positions match TRBD1. CDR3 size: 15 residues. CDR1 and CDR2 from the germline V gene are LNHDA and SQIVND (reference sequence). The junction had 5 bases not matched to a gene; V was cut back by 7 bases and J by 1 base. In nucleotides, the CDR3 is TGTGCCAGTAAGACCGGGACAGGGAACACCGGGGAGCTGTTTTTT. This gives the protein CASKTGTGNTGELFF.

J is TRBJ2-1 and V is TRBV11-2, with D possibly TRBD1 on 6 matching bases. Trimming pared 3 bases from V and 7 bases from J, leaving 13 bases between. This CDR3 has 14 amino acids. From germline, CDR1 is SGHAT and CDR2 FQNNGV. The CDR3 sequence: CASSFWDKGNEQFF. The CDR3 coding sequence is TGTGCCAGCAGCTTTTGGGACAAGGGGAATGAGCAGTTCTTC. The full variable domain, with the rest looked up from reference TRBV11-2 and TRBJ2-1, is EAGVAQSPRYKIIEKRQSVAFWCNPISGHATLYWYQQILGQGPKLLIQFQNNGVVDDSQLPKDRFSAERLKGVDSTLKIQPAKLEDSAVYLCASSFWDKGNEQFFGPGTRLTVL.

This chain connects TRBV29-1 to TRBJ2-1, with a tentative D call TRBD2 (7 bases). CDR3 size: 13 residues. From germline, CDR1 is SQVTM and CDR2 ANQGSEA. The V gene lost 7 bases and the J gene lost 9 bases, with 19 bases spanning the gap. The CDR3 sequence is CSALWGGATEQFF. CDR3 coding DNA: TGCAGCGCATTATGGGGGGGGGCCACTGAGCAGTTCTTC.

The chain employs TRBV7-6 and TRBJ1-1, with 8 positions matching TRBD1. The CDR3 loop spans 13 amino acids. Germline CDR1 is SGHVS and CDR2 is FNYEAQ. J was trimmed by 5 bases and V by 4 bases; bases with no gene match: 3. The CDR3 coding sequence is TGTGCCAGCAGCTCACGACAGGGGACTGAAGCTTTCTTT. Its translation: CASSSRQGTEAFF.